The 4 T cell receptor beta chains given below trace back to one sample, sequenced in a study of CD8 T cells in ankylosing spondylitis. TCRdb redid the calling of the 5' RACE reads with MiXCR, one entry per CDR3 protein. The sample carries roughly 220,000 distinct CDR3 sequences, over 9.5% recorded once. The sequenced sample was blood, either unsorted or a sorted T cell fraction (not recorded which). These TCRs come from a male donor with ankylosing spondylitis or in good health (not recorded which).

This clonotype was recorded at least ten times. The CDR3 nucleotides are TGCGCCAGCAGCCCCGGGGAATTGGAGACCCAGTACTTC. Encoded protein: CASSPGELETQYF. This rearrangement joins TRBV5-1 to TRBJ2-5; a possible D gene is TRBD2 (5 bases). Trimming shortened V by 4 bases and J by 5 bases, and 12 bases separated the two germline ends. Germline loops: CDR1 SGHRS, CDR2 YFSETQ. The CDR3 has 13 residues.

This clonotype was seen many times. The chain carries TRBV7-2 and TRBJ1-4; D perhaps matches TRBD1 (6 bases). The V gene's germline CDR1 is SGHTA and CDR2 FQGNSA. This CDR3 contains 15 residues. Trimming stripped 1 base from V and 5 bases from J, with 11 bases between. CDR3 sequence reads: CASSLDAGENEKLFF. CDR3 sequence (DNA): TGTGCCAGCAGCTTAGATGCAGGGGAAAATGAAAAACTGTTTTTT.

This clonotype was seen ten or more times. The rearrangement joins TRBV20-1 to TRBJ1-2; no clear D gene. CDR1 and CDR2 (germline): DFQATT, SNEGSKA (reference sequence). V lost 3 bases, J lost 0 bases, and 17 bases lay in between. CDR3 size: 16 residues. The CDR3 loop is CSARRPSSLANYGYTF. In nucleotides, the CDR3 is TGCAGTGCTAGGAGGCCGTCCTCGTTAGCTAACTATGGCTACACCTTC.

This clonotype has ten or more counts. J is TRBJ2-5 and V is TRBV29-1; perhaps TRBD1 as D (6 bases). Per the germline V gene, CDR1 is SQVTM and CDR2 is ANQGSEA. This CDR3 has 15 amino acids. Deletions cut 5 bases from V and 1 base from J, with 17 bases between. CDR3 sequence reads: CSVFGSGAFQETQYF. For the CDR3, the DNA is TGCAGCGTTTTTGGCTCAGGGGCCTTCCAAGAGACCCAGTACTTC.